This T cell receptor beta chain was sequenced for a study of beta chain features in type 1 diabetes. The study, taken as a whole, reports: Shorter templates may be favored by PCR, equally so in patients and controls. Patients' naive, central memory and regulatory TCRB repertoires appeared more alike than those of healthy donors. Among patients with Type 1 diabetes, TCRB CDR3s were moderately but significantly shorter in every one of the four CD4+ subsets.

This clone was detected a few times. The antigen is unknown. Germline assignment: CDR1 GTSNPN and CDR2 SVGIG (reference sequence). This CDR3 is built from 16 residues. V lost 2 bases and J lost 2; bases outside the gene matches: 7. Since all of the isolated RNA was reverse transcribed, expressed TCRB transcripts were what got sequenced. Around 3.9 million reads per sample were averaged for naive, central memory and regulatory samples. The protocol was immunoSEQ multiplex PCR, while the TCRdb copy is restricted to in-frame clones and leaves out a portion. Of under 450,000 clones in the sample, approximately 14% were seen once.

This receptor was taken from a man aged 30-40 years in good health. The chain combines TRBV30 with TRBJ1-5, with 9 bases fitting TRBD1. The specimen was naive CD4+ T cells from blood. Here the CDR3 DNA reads TGTGCCTGGAGTCTTCCGACAGGGGGTGGCAATCAGCCCCAGCATTTT. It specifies CAWSLPTGGGNQPQHF.